These T cell receptor beta chains were read from a single sample in a study of blood T cell repertoires in COVID-19. Assay used: immunoSEQ multiplex PCR; TCRdb lists only in-frame clones, some missing. The profile shows approximately 20,000 clones, about 79% of them singletons. Sequencing was performed on peripheral blood. These receptors were collected from a human donor in a cohort sampled during active COVID-19. CDR3s include the opening cysteine and the closing phenylalanine or tryptophan. D genes are given only for firm matches. Expanded clones are given a class, and other clones once, few, many or no size at all.

CDR3aa | abundance | j_gene | d_gene | v_gene
CASSPIGSSFSGNTIYF | - | TRBJ1-3 | - | TRBV3-1/TRBV3-2
CASSQSLGRRTPSSTDTQYF | - | TRBJ2-3 | TRBD2 | TRBV14
CASNRIRETVADTQYF | - | TRBJ2-3 | - | TRBV11-2
CASSLATGGPVDTQYF | - | TRBJ2-3 | TRBD2 | TRBV5-1
CASSYAGGFTDTQYF | once | TRBJ2-3 | TRBD2 | TRBV6-6
CATSDADPGLVGPYNEQFF | - | TRBJ2-1 | TRBD2 | TRBV24-1
CSVPARDRDPGELFF | few | TRBJ2-2 | TRBD1 | TRBV29-1
CARRDRKEGTLKLSFDPTEAFF | - | TRBJ1-1 | - | TRBV21-1
CASSAMGGWQNEQFF | - | TRBJ2-1 | TRBD2 | TRBV7-9
CATSDLVTGKPEAFF | - | TRBJ1-1 | TRBD1 | TRBV24-1
CASSQLRTGELFF | - | TRBJ2-2 | - | TRBV9
CASSLKGQGGDTQYF | - | TRBJ2-3 | TRBD1 | TRBV28
CASSLSHKAGAYEQYF | - | TRBJ2-7 | - | TRBV27
CASSPQGPRETQYF | - | TRBJ2-5 | - | TRBV5-1
CASSLKNTDTQYF | - | TRBJ2-3 | - | TRBV6-6
CASSISPGKAYEAFF | - | TRBJ1-1 | - | TRBV19
CASSRDRVGEQYF | once | TRBJ2-7 | TRBD1 | TRBV5-4
CSASTSGNQETQYF | - | TRBJ2-5 | TRBD2 | TRBV20-1
CASSQHNFLAGLNNEQFF | - | TRBJ2-1 | TRBD2 | TRBV3-1/TRBV3-2
CASSMRRVRGTEAFF | - | TRBJ1-1 | - | TRBV7-2
CASSRWGLAGETYTDTQYF | - | TRBJ2-3 | TRBD2 | TRBV4-2
CATSVAGGPYNEQFF | - | TRBJ2-1 | TRBD2 | TRBV24-1
CASSPAKSSSVEQYF | - | TRBJ2-7 | - | TRBV11-1
CASSLVGLEEETQYF | - | TRBJ2-5 | - | TRBV5-1
CSASPAEGWQPQHF | - | TRBJ1-5 | - | TRBV20-1
CASSFRGITEQFF | - | TRBJ2-1 | - | TRBV7-9
CASSQVFGGRGRNEQFF | - | TRBJ2-1 | TRBD2 | TRBV4-2
CASSYDRGAEKLFF | - | TRBJ1-4 | TRBD1 | TRBV6-5
CASSLSPTGEAFF | - | TRBJ1-1 | TRBD1 | TRBV28
CASSSQDRGTEAFF | - | TRBJ1-1 | TRBD1 | TRBV28
CASSSVGANEKLFF | - | TRBJ1-4 | - | TRBV28
CASSPRTSGRDTQYF | - | TRBJ2-3 | TRBD2 | TRBV19
CASSFAKELFF | once | TRBJ2-2 | - | TRBV11-2
CASRSMTGKNTGELFF | - | TRBJ2-2 | TRBD1 | TRBV7-6
CASSLAGEQFF | - | TRBJ2-1 | - | TRBV18
CSVTGGTGNTIYF | - | TRBJ1-3 | TRBD1 | TRBV29-1
CASSPDSANQPQHF | - | TRBJ1-5 | - | TRBV2
CASSIGGAGEGETQYF | - | TRBJ2-5 | TRBD2 | TRBV19
CASSEGGLVIITKNTEAFF | - | TRBJ1-1 | - | TRBV18
CASSFRDTILQETQYF | - | TRBJ2-5 | - | TRBV6-5
CASSLTLAGDTQYF | - | TRBJ2-3 | TRBD2 | TRBV7-2
CASSQRPSGSGEQFF | - | TRBJ2-1 | TRBD2 | TRBV16
CASSRAAGAPIEAFF | - | TRBJ1-1 | - | TRBV6-5
CATSDKLTSGKNIQYF | - | TRBJ2-4 | TRBD2 | TRBV24-1
CASSLEFTGSLNTEAFF | - | TRBJ1-1 | - | TRBV5-1
CASSPVVGGGHNEQFF | - | TRBJ2-1 | - | TRBV18
CASSERRDQETQYF | medium-sized | TRBJ2-5 | - | TRBV13
CASRGAPEAFF | - | TRBJ2-1 | - | TRBV10-2
CASSTGMDTGELFF | - | TRBJ2-2 | - | TRBV19
CASSFSVDRTGETQYF | - | TRBJ2-5 | - | TRBV7-2
CASSPRGADTQYF | - | TRBJ2-3 | TRBD2 | TRBV5-6
CASSVGIRGDTIYF | - | TRBJ1-3 | TRBD1 | TRBV9
CASSQVGAGGTEQFF | - | TRBJ2-1 | TRBD2 | TRBV4-1
CASSDGLAGDNEQFF | - | TRBJ2-1 | TRBD2 | TRBV6-4
CASSPLSSGSYNEQFF | - | TRBJ2-1 | TRBD2 | TRBV7-2
CARNLAEGANEQFF | - | TRBJ2-1 | TRBD2 | TRBV2
CASSQTVSGGREKGYTF | - | TRBJ1-2 | TRBD1 | TRBV4-2